This TCR beta chain was identified during a study of blood T cell repertoires in COVID-19. Sequencing used immunoSEQ multiplex PCR; TCRdb keeps in-frame clones, though not all of them. This sample has over 85,000 clones, with about 85% found just once. The germline V gene has CDR1 SGHRS and CDR2 YFSETQ. V was clipped by 0 bases and J by 6 bases, with 9 bases between them. CDR3 size: 14 residues. The TCR originated in a man between 60 and 75 years old with acute or convalescent COVID-19. Sequenced input: peripheral blood. V and J are TRBV5-1 and TRBJ2-2, with no clear D. CDR3 protein: CASSLASGAGELFF. CDR3 coding DNA: TGCGCCAGCAGCTTGGCCTCGGGTGCCGGGGAGCTGTTTTTT.